The subject of this entry is one T cell receptor (beta chain). This sample stems from a study of blood T cell repertoires in COVID-19. Study-wide background: Both acute and convalescent COVID-19 samples were obtained from the United States, Italy and Spain.

The CDR3 totals 17 residues. With V trimmed by 1 base and J by 4 bases, 9 bases remained unmatched. In germline, CDR1 is LGHDT, CDR2 YNNKEL (reference sequence). The data were produced by immunoSEQ multiplex PCR, yet TCRdb's version contains in-frame clones alone and is incomplete. The sample lists approximately 300,000 clones, about 89% occurring once. The sequence derives from a young man with acute or convalescent COVID-19. The sequencing input was peripheral blood. The chain links TRBV3-1 (or the pseudogene TRBV3-2) to TRBJ2-1; 8 bases are shared with TRBD2. In nucleotides, the CDR3 is TGTGCCAGCAGCCAAGTGGCTAGCGGGTCCCATTACAATGAGCAGTTCTTC. Amino acids: CASSQVASGSHYNEQFF.